A selection of T cell receptor beta chains follows, all from one sample in a study of tumor-infiltrating lymphocytes in localized non-small cell lung cancer. The method was immunoSEQ multiplex PCR; TCRdb's version includes in-frame clones alone and lacks a portion of them. In the table there are 10,000 to 15,000 clones, 60% to 85% of which are singletons. Sequencing used uninvolved lung tissue not adjacent to the tumor. The receptor set was obtained from a human donor with non-small cell lung cancer. The CDR3 runs from the conserved cysteine through the conserved F or W. The D gene is left open where the match is weak. Part of the rows lack a size; the others show once, few, many or a class for expanded clones.

>TRBD1|TRBJ1-5|TRBV2|NA
CASRGGGTAGQPQHF
TGTGCCAGCAGGGGGGGAGGGACAGCAGGCCAGCCCCAGCATTTT
>TRBD2|TRBJ2-2|TRBV7-2|NA
CASSSLAGGTGELFF
TGTGCCAGCAGCTCCCTAGCGGGGGGAACCGGGGAGCTGTTTTTT
>NA|TRBJ2-7|TRBV7-9|NA
CASSLESEEQYF
TGTGCCAGCAGCTTAGAATCTGAGGAGCAGTACTTC
>NA|TRBJ2-7|TRBV6-5|NA
CATTRGRGNEQYF
TGTGCCACTACCCGGGGGCGGGGGAACGAGCAGTACTTC
>NA|TRBJ2-5|TRBV7-9|NA
CASSPAAIETQYF
TGTGCCAGCAGCCCGGCCGCGATTGAGACCCAGTACTTC
>TRBD1|TRBJ1-1|TRBV4-3|NA
CASSQEGQYTEAFF
TGCGCCAGCAGCCAAGAGGGACAGTACACTGAAGCTTTCTTT
>NA|TRBJ2-5|TRBV9|NA
CASSLSPLVEETQYF
TGTGCCAGCAGCCTCTCCCCCCTAGTGGAGGAGACCCAGTACTTC
>NA|TRBJ2-7|TRBV6-5|NA
CASSYEGQPFYEQYF
TGTGCCAGCAGTTACGAAGGACAGCCTTTCTACGAGCAGTACTTC
>NA|TRBJ1-1|TRBV19|once
CAIRSRTEAFF
TGTGCCATCCGGAGTAGGACTGAAGCTTTCTTT
>TRBD1|TRBJ2-5|TRBV7-8|NA
CASSFGLPGQGETQYF
TGTGCCAGCAGCTTTGGCCTACCGGGACAGGGAGAGACCCAGTACTTC
>NA|TRBJ2-1|TRBV28|NA
CASSRRIRKQFF
TGTGCCAGCAGTCGCCGCATCCGCAAGCAGTTCTTC
>NA|TRBJ1-5|TRBV6-5|NA
CASSYSAGARDQPQHF
TGTGCCAGCAGTTACTCAGCGGGGGCCCGCGATCAGCCCCAGCATTTT
>NA|TRBJ1-1|TRBV7-8|NA
CASSPKGTEAFF
TGTGCCAGCAGCCCCAAAGGGACTGAAGCTTTCTTT
>TRBD1|TRBJ1-2|TRBV2|NA
CASGQGANYGYTF
TGTGCCAGCGGACAGGGGGCAAACTATGGCTACACCTTC
>NA|TRBJ2-1|TRBV29-1|NA
CSAFKNNEQFF
TGCAGCGCCTTTAAAAACAATGAGCAGTTCTTC
>TRBD1|TRBJ1-2|TRBV7-2|NA
CASSLKGQQHYGYTF
TGTGCCAGCAGCTTAAAGGGACAGCAACATTATGGCTACACCTTC
>TRBD1|TRBJ1-6|TRBV2|NA
CASSEQGADSPLHF
TGTGCCAGCAGTGAACAGGGGGCGGATTCACCCCTCCACTTT
>NA|TRBJ1-1|TRBV7-9|NA
CASSFPDREAFF
TGTGCCAGCAGCTTCCCGGACCGTGAAGCTTTCTTT
>NA|TRBJ2-7|TRBV19|NA
CASSGPGRFMEQYF
TGTGCCAGTAGTGGTCCAGGGAGGTTCATGGAGCAGTACTTC
>TRBD2|TRBJ2-3|TRBV11-2|few
CASSLRASGTDTQYF
TGTGCCAGCAGCCTCCGGGCTAGCGGAACAGATACGCAGTATTTT
>TRBD1|TRBJ2-1|TRBV30|few
CAWSLTGVYNEQFF
TGTGCCTGGAGTCTGACAGGGGTCTACAATGAGCAGTTCTTC
>NA|TRBJ2-1|TRBV6-5|NA
CASSYSNPNEQFF
TGTGCCAGCAGTTACTCGAACCCCAATGAGCAGTTCTTC
>NA|TRBJ1-5|TRBV11-2|NA
CASSSEGQPQHF
TGTGCCAGCAGCTCCGAGGGTCAGCCCCAGCATTTT
>NA|TRBJ2-7|TRBV7-8|medium-sized
CASGEPYEQYF
TGTGCCAGCGGCGAACCCTACGAGCAGTACTTC
>NA|TRBJ2-3|TRBV7-7|NA
CASSPSGDTQYF
TGTGCTAGCAGCCCGTCCGGAGATACGCAGTATTTT
>NA|TRBJ1-2|TRBV30|NA
CASYRDSNYGYTF
TGTGCCTCCTACAGGGACTCAAACTATGGCTACACCTTC
>NA|TRBJ2-2|TRBV4-3|NA
CASSQARHIRRYTGELFF
TGCGCCAGCAGCCAAGCGAGGCACATCCGACGATACACCGGGGAGCTGTTTTTT
>TRBD2|TRBJ2-3|TRBV5-4|NA
CASSPLAGSTDTQYF
TGTGCCAGCAGCCCTTTAGCGGGAAGCACAGATACGCAGTATTTT
>NA|TRBJ1-4|TRBV5-1|NA
CASSLDSRNEKLFF
TGCGCCAGCAGCTTGGACAGTAGAAATGAAAAACTGTTTTTT
>NA|TRBJ1-1|TRBV5-1|NA
CASRVLRNTEAFF
TGCGCCAGCAGGGTCCTAAGGAACACTGAAGCTTTCTTT
>NA|TRBJ2-7|TRBV5-5|NA
CASSPEGQRQYF
TGTGCCAGCAGCCCGGAGGGGCAGCGGCAGTACTTC
>TRBD2|TRBJ2-3|TRBV11-1|NA
CASEAAGGSDTQYF
TGTGCCAGCGAGGCAGCGGGAGGCTCCGATACGCAGTATTTT
>NA|TRBJ2-7|TRBV29-1|NA
CSVAWAIPYEQYF
TGCAGCGTTGCTTGGGCGATACCCTACGAGCAGTACTTC